These 21 T cell receptor beta chains were all obtained from the same sample, sequenced in a study of patients and donors after allogeneic stem cell transplantation. TCRdb reanalysed the RT-PCR reads using MiXCR and keeps one entry per CDR3 protein. Seen here are over 130,000 distinct CDR3 sequences, over 35% observed once, and the top ten hold 50% to 65%. Sequencing used blood, either unsorted or a sorted T cell fraction (not recorded which). The receptors here all came from a human donor who was either an allogeneic HSCT recipient or a stem cell or donor lymphocyte infusion donor (not recorded which). It is not recorded whose cells these are; they may come from a transplant donor.

This clonotype was counted a few times. This chain connects TRBV12-3 or TRBV12-4 to TRBJ1-4, with D perhaps matching TRBD1 (6 bases). CDR3 length: 14 amino acids. Trimming took 2 bases from V and 6 from J, leaving 10 bases between them. The CDR3, as DNA: TGTGCCAGCAGTTTAAGGGGGGCATATGAAAAACTGTTTTTT. This translates into CASSLRGAYEKLFF.

This rearrangement joins TRBV12-3 or TRBV12-4 to TRBJ1-5; 9 bases map to TRBD1. V shed 1 base, J shed 4 bases, and the junction held 2 bases outside the gene matches. This CDR3 spans 15 amino acids. CDR3 in amino acids: CASSLGQGGNQPQHF. CDR3 sequence (DNA): TGTGCCAGCAGTTTAGGACAGGGGGGAAATCAGCCCCAGCATTTT.

This clonotype was counted a few times. This sequence joins TRBV28 and TRBJ2-1; 7 bases fit TRBD2. With 2 bases clipped from V and 2 bases from J, the junction kept 3 bases outside the gene matches. The CDR3 loop spans 15 amino acids. Looked up from germline, CDR1 is MDHEN and CDR2 is SYDVKM. CDR3 region: CASSLRRGTYNEQFF. For the CDR3, the DNA is TGTGCCAGCAGTTTACGGCGGGGGACCTACAATGAGCAGTTCTTC.

This clonotype was observed a handful of times. The chain has TRBV29-1 and TRBJ1-1, with 8 nucleotides matching TRBD1. The CDR3 is 14 amino acids. The V gene end was trimmed by 5 bases and the J gene end by 1 base; junction bases not matched to a gene: 6. From germline, CDR1 is SQVTM and CDR2 ANQGSEA. The CDR3 region is CSVSRGPTNTEAFF. CDR3 coding DNA: TGCAGCGTTTCCAGGGGGCCCACGAACACTGAAGCTTTCTTT.

A few counts support this clonotype. V is TRBV9 and J is TRBJ2-3; tentative D call: TRBD2 (6 bases). CDR3 length: 14 amino acids. CDR1 is SGDLS, CDR2 YYNGEE, per germline. V lost 1 base and J lost 4, with 10 bases in between. CDR3 nucleotides: TGTGCCAGCAGCGTAACTAGCAGGTCAGATACGCAGTATTTT. This translates into CASSVTSRSDTQYF.

The chain joins TRBV3-1 to TRBJ1-5, with 9 bases that match TRBD1. Looked up from germline, CDR1 is LGHDT and CDR2 is YNNKEL (reference sequence). The CDR3 extends over 14 amino acids. The V segment lost 1 base and the J segment 6 bases; nucleotides outside the gene matches: 1. The CDR3 bases are TGTGCCAGCAGCCAAGGGGGACAGGGTCAGCCCCAGCATTTT. It codes for CASSQGGQGQPQHF.

The rearrangement uses TRBV20-1 and TRBJ2-1, with D possibly matching TRBD2 (7 bases). Germline loops: CDR1 DFQATT, CDR2 SNEGSKA (reference sequence). The CDR3 runs 18 residues. V dropped 0 bases and J dropped 0 bases, with 18 bases sitting between them. CDR3 region: CSARDVGGTRVSYNEQFF. The DNA for the CDR3 is TGCAGTGCTAGAGATGTGGGGGGGACAAGAGTCTCCTACAATGAGCAGTTCTTC.

The table lists this clonotype with a few counts. DNA for the CDR3: TGTGCCAGCAGCTTAGGAGGACGGCTCGGGGGTGGAAACACCATATATTTT. Translating it yields CASSLGGRLGGGNTIYF. This chain uses TRBV7-2 with TRBJ1-3, with D maybe TRBD1 (5 bases). The germline V gene encodes CDR1 SGHTA and CDR2 FQGNSA. V lost 1 base, J lost 3 bases, and 16 bases lay in between. The CDR3 spans 17 residues.

This sequence joins TRBV12-3 or TRBV12-4 and TRBJ2-3; D gene unclear. CDR3 length: 17 residues. Trimming pared 8 bases from V and 0 bases from J, leaving 21 bases between. This CDR3 is CASAPFWAASSTDTQYF. The CDR3, as DNA: TGTGCCAGCGCGCCGTTCTGGGCAGCCTCTAGCACAGATACGCAGTATTTT.

This clonotype was detected a few times. Written as DNA, the CDR3 is TGCGCCAGCAGCCAAGATCTTAAGGCAGTCAATAATTCACCCCTCCACTTT. Translating gives CASSQDLKAVNNSPLHF. V and J are TRBV4-3 and TRBJ1-6; D is unresolved. This CDR3 is 17 amino acids long. V was shortened by 0 bases and J by 5 bases, with 14 bases between the two germline ends. Germline V CDR1 and CDR2: LGHNA, YSLEER.

In its sample, this clonotype was seen a few times. The genes are TRBV12-3 or TRBV12-4 and TRBJ1-1; D remains unclear. With 5 bases removed from V and 6 bases from J, the gap between germline ends came to 13 bases. This CDR3 region has 13 residues. CDR3 sequence: CASSPASGPEAFF. The CDR3, as DNA: TGTGCCAGCAGTCCTGCCTCCGGACCTGAAGCTTTCTTT.

This clonotype turned up a few times. The chain joins TRBV12-3 or TRBV12-4 to TRBJ2-3; D is uncertain. V lost 0 bases and J 6 bases, leaving 4 bases between the germline ends. The CDR3 loop spans 12 amino acids. The CDR3 region has the DNA TGTGCCAGCAGTTTAGCGATGGATACGCAGTATTTT. It encodes CASSLAMDTQYF.

The V call is TRBV27, the J call TRBJ2-1, with D perhaps matching TRBD1 (6 bases). V was clipped by 8 bases and J by 2 bases, with 19 bases between them. Per germline, CDR1 MNHEY and CDR2 SMNVEV (reference sequence). The CDR3 is made up of 16 amino acids. For the CDR3, the DNA is TGTGCCAGCGACAGGCTTGGGACAACTACCTACAATGAGCAGTTCTTC. Its translation is CASDRLGTTTYNEQFF.

This clonotype appeared a few times. The V and J genes are TRBV7-2 and TRBJ1-1; possible D gene TRBD1, 5 bases. The CDR3 contains 14 residues. The V gene lost 3 bases and the J gene lost 4 bases, with 12 bases spanning the gap. Germline lookup yields CDR1 SGHTA and CDR2 FQGNSA. This chain's CDR3 is CASSFGGEFTEAFF. The CDR3 DNA follows: TGTGCCAGCAGCTTTGGGGGGGAATTCACTGAAGCTTTCTTT.

This rearrangement joins TRBV28 to TRBJ1-5; D might be TRBD1 (5 bases). The CDR3 contains 13 residues. From germline, CDR1 is MDHEN and CDR2 SYDVKM. The V end was cut by 6 bases, the J end by 4 bases, with 10 bases between. The chain's CDR3 is CASRLTGNQPQHF. The CDR3 DNA is TGTGCCAGCAGGCTAACAGGAAATCAGCCCCAGCATTTT.

There are a few counts of this clonotype. As DNA, the CDR3 is TGTGCCAGCAGCGTAGAGGGATTTGACTATGGCTACACCTTC. Protein: CASSVEGFDYGYTF. V gene TRBV9 combines with J gene TRBJ1-2, with D uncertain. This CDR3 spans 14 amino acids. Germline V gene lookup returns CDR1 SGDLS and CDR2 YYNGEE. V was shortened by 0 bases and J by 3 bases, with 9 bases between the two germline ends.

This clonotype was observed a handful of times. The chain employs TRBV12-3 or TRBV12-4 and TRBJ1-5, with D possibly TRBD1 on 6 matching bases. Trimming shortened V by 5 bases and J by 0 bases, and 17 bases separated the two germline ends. The CDR3 runs 17 residues. The CDR3 nucleotides read TGTGCCAGCAGTCCGGAAGACAGGCCGTTTAGCAATCAGCCCCAGCATTTT. Translated, it gives CASSPEDRPFSNQPQHF.

The gene calls are TRBV9 and TRBJ1-6; D possibly corresponds to TRBD1 (5 bases). The CDR3 has 12 amino acids. The germline gives CDR1 SGDLS, CDR2 YYNGEE. Trimming removed 7 bases at V and 12 bases at J, with 14 bases between. CDR3 amino acids: CASGPWGGPLHF. In DNA, the CDR3 is TGTGCCAGCGGCCCGTGGGGGGGACCCCTCCACTTT.

The chain links TRBV9 to TRBJ2-2; D unclear. Trimming left V 0 bases short and J 0 bases short, with 6 bases between. Germline lookup yields CDR1 SGDLS and CDR2 YYNGEE. The CDR3 runs 15 residues. CDR3 in DNA: TGTGCCAGCAGCGTAGGGCTAGCGAACACCGGGGAGCTGTTTTTT. Encoded protein: CASSVGLANTGELFF.

The chain recombines TRBV6-2 or TRBV6-3 with TRBJ1-5; D gene ambiguous. The V end was cut by 2 bases, the J end by 5 bases, with 13 bases between. Per germline, CDR1 MNHEY and CDR2 SVGEGT. This CDR3 comprises 15 residues. CDR3 coding DNA: TGTGCCAGCAGTTACCCGGGGAGGGTGGATCAGCCCCAGCATTTT. Its protein product is CASSYPGRVDQPQHF.

This chain connects TRBV7-3 to TRBJ1-1; D is perhaps TRBD1 (6 bases). The CDR3 has 13 residues. V lost 4 bases and J 3 bases, leaving 9 bases between the germline ends. Germline V gives CDR1 SGHTA, CDR2 FQGTGA. CDR3 bases: TGTGCCAGCAGCTCTCGGACAGACACTGAAGCTTTCTTT. It encodes CASSSRTDTEAFF.